Each of the 25 T cell receptor beta chains below was sequenced from the same sample in a study of shared clonotypes between healthy human individuals. Generated by immunoSEQ multiplex PCR, the TCRdb table keeps only in-frame clones and is missing some. Of 2 million to 3 million clones in the sample, approximately 94% were seen once. Sequenced sample: naive CD4+ T cells from PBMCs. Subset described: CD45RA+ positively selected. These TCRs come from a man younger than 35 in good health. Some clones in this sample may be carry-over from other donors' samples.

V gene TRBV4-2 combines with J gene TRBJ2-5; D is unclear. CDR1 LGHNA and CDR2 YNFKEQ come from the germline V gene. Trimming stripped 0 bases from V and 3 bases from J, with 8 bases between. CDR3 size: 14 residues. CDR3 region: CASSQDAAKETQYF. CDR3 DNA sequence: TGTGCCAGCAGCCAAGACGCGGCCAAAGAGACCCAGTACTTC.

The DNA for the CDR3 is TGTGCCAGCAGCTTGGGAAATAGGGGAAATGAGCAGTTCTTC. Translated: CASSLGNRGNEQFF. The rearrangement links TRBV5-6 to TRBJ2-1; D is possibly TRBD1 (5 bases). Germline V gene data show CDR1 as SGHDT and CDR2 as YYEEEE. V lost 0 bases and J 7 bases, leaving 11 bases between the germline ends. The CDR3 has 14 residues.

V is TRBV5-6 and J is TRBJ2-3, with D perhaps matching TRBD1 (5 bases). The V gene's germline CDR1 is SGHDT and CDR2 YYEEEE. The CDR3 covers 16 residues. V lost 3 bases to trimming and J lost 0 bases, with 14 bases between them. The CDR3 bases are TGTGCCAGCAGCTCAAGGGGAATATCTAGCACAGATACGCAGTATTTT. Amino acids: CASSSRGISSTDTQYF. The complete variable domain, with remaining parts taken from reference TRBV5-6 and TRBJ2-3, reads DAGVTQSPTHLIKTRGQQVTLRCSPKSGHDTVSWYQQALGQGPQFIFQYYEEEERQRGNFPDRFSGHQFPNYSSELNVNALLLGDSALYLCASSSRGISSTDTQYFGPGTRLTVL.

V and J are TRBV5-1 and TRBJ2-2, with 10 bases fitting TRBD1. Losses at the gene ends were 7 bases for V and 2 bases for J; bases not matched to a gene: 5. The CDR3 runs 15 residues. CDR1 and CDR2 (germline): SGHRS, YFSETQ. This CDR3 reads CASGQGVGNTGELFF. CDR3 nucleotides: TGCGCCAGCGGACAGGGGGTCGGTAACACCGGGGAGCTGTTTTTT.

The chain employs TRBV4-1 and TRBJ2-3; 11 nucleotides match TRBD2. The CDR3 is made up of 16 amino acids. V lost 7 bases, J lost 4 bases, and 10 bases stayed unmatched. The germline V gene has CDR1 MGHRA and CDR2 YSYEKL. The CDR3 DNA reads TGCGCCAGCATGCGCATACTAGCGGGAGTCCCAGATACGCAGTATTTT. This translates into CASMRILAGVPDTQYF.

In regard to this clone: The same CDR3 also results from other DNA sequences found in this sample. J is TRBJ1-2 and V is TRBV7-2; D uncertain. The CDR3 extends over 13 amino acids. The germline V and J ends were trimmed by 1 base and 2 bases, with 5 bases remaining between them. The germline CDR1 and CDR2 sequences are SGHTA and FQGNSA. The CDR3 is CASSLGQNYGYTF. DNA of the CDR3: TGTGCCAGCAGCTTAGGGCAGAACTATGGCTACACCTTC.

The rearrangement links TRBV2 to TRBJ1-2; D is unresolved. The CDR3 contains 11 residues. V shed 2 bases and J shed 8 bases, with 6 bases lying between them. CDR1 SNHLY and CDR2 FYNNEI come from the germline V gene. CDR3 sequence reads: CASSETRGYTF. The DNA of the CDR3 is TGTGCCAGCAGTGAAACACGGGGCTACACCTTC.

A word on this clone: Other DNA sequences in the sample encode the same CDR3. The chain combines TRBV7-9 with TRBJ2-5, with 9 positions matching TRBD2. The CDR3 is made up of 15 amino acids. Trimming removed 1 base from V and 4 bases from J; junction bases left unmatched: 4. Germline V gene lookup returns CDR1 SEHNR and CDR2 FQNEAQ (reference sequence). DNA for the CDR3: TGTGCCAGCAGCTTAGTGGCGGGGGGGAGAGAGACCCAGTACTTC. Its translation: CASSLVAGGRETQYF. Together with reference TRBV7-9 and TRBJ2-5, the CDR3 gives the full variable domain: DTGVSQNPRHKITKRGQNVTFRCDPISEHNRLYWYRQTLGQGPEFLTYFQNEAQLEKSRLLSDRFSAERPKGSFSTLEIQRTEQGDSAMYLCASSLVAGGRETQYFGPGTRLLVL.

This clone has only one observation. The V gene is TRBV5-6, the J gene TRBJ1-3; no clear D. The CDR3 length is 14 residues. V was clipped by 4 bases and J by 4 bases, with 12 bases between them. Germline values: CDR1 SGHDT, CDR2 YYEEEE. The CDR3 nucleotides are TGTGCCAGCAGCCTCCGGGCGGCAGGAAACACCATATATTTT. It is translated as CASSLRAAGNTIYF.

The genes are TRBV7-2 and TRBJ2-5, with D possibly matching TRBD2 (6 bases). This CDR3 region has 14 residues. Germline CDR1 and CDR2: SGHTA and FQGNSA. V lost 2 bases and J 2 bases, leaving 9 bases between the germline ends. CDR3 in DNA: TGTGCCAGCAGCTTAATGGGGAGGCAAGAGACCCAGTACTTC. Encoded protein: CASSLMGRQETQYF.

This rearrangement joins TRBV2 to TRBJ1-5; 10 positions match TRBD1. V lost 6 bases and J lost 1; bases outside the gene matches: 9. CDR1 and CDR2 (germline): SNHLY, FYNNEI. This CDR3 comprises 17 residues. DNA of the CDR3: TGTGCCAGCAGACTGACCGGGACAGGGGTGAGCAATCAGCCCCAGCATTTT. This sequence encodes CASRLTGTGVSNQPQHF.

This clone came up once. This chain joins TRBV28 and TRBJ1-1; TRBD1 matches 8 bases. J gave up 1 base and V 3 bases, and 4 bases lay outside the gene matches. Germline loops: CDR1 MDHEN, CDR2 SYDVKM. The CDR3 length is 15 residues. The CDR3 sequence: CASSFRGQANTEAFF. Written as DNA, the CDR3 is TGTGCCAGCAGTTTTCGGGGACAGGCGAACACTGAAGCTTTCTTT. Combining the CDR3 with reference TRBV28 and TRBJ1-1 gives the whole variable domain DVKVTQSSRYLVKRTGEKVFLECVQDMDHENMFWYRQDPGLGLRLIYFSYDVKMKEKGDIPEGYSVSREKKERFSLILESASTNQTSMYLCASSFRGQANTEAFFGQGTRLTVV.

This clone came up a few times. J is TRBJ2-7 and V is TRBV5-1, with 11 bases that match TRBD1. The CDR3 has 15 residues. The trim removed 0 bases at V and 3 bases at J, leaving 2 bases unmatched. Germline lookup yields CDR1 SGHRS and CDR2 YFSETQ. In DNA form, the CDR3 reads TGCGCCAGCAGCTTGGTCGGGACAGGGGGCTACGAGCAGTACTTC. It is translated as CASSLVGTGGYEQYF.

The chain carries TRBV7-9 and TRBJ1-2; 8 positions agree with TRBD1. With 7 bases clipped from V and 3 bases from J, the junction kept 7 bases outside the gene matches. CDR1 is SEHNR, CDR2 FQNEAQ, per germline (reference sequence). The CDR3 covers 14 residues. The CDR3 protein is CASTPDRDHYGYTF. CDR3 nucleotide sequence: TGTGCCAGCACCCCGGACAGGGATCACTATGGCTACACCTTC.

The J gene is TRBJ2-7, the V gene TRBV5-1; perhaps TRBD1 as D (6 bases). With 4 bases removed from V and 5 bases from J, the gap between germline ends came to 16 bases. Germline V lookup: CDR1 SGHRS, CDR2 YFSETQ. This CDR3 contains 14 residues. The CDR3 spells CASSTDGQGNEQYF. CDR3 in DNA: TGCGCCAGCAGCACGGACGGCCAGGGGAACGAGCAGTACTTC.

A remark on this clone: The junction and the germline gene differ at one end; a read error may be behind it. The chain carries TRBV2 and TRBJ2-5; 7 bases line up with TRBD1. The CDR3 extends over 14 amino acids. Germline V gives CDR1 SNHLY, CDR2 FYNNEI. Here the CDR3 reads CASREDRVGETQYF. As DNA, the CDR3 is TGTGCCAGCAGAGAAGACAGGGTGGGAGAGACCCAGTACTTC.

As for this clone: The sample has other DNA sequences that encode this CDR3 too. This chain links TRBV7-3 with TRBJ2-1, with 13 bases identical to TRBD2. The CDR3 is made up of 15 amino acids. J gave up 7 bases and V 2 bases, and 2 bases lay outside the gene matches. Germline V gives CDR1 SGHTA, CDR2 FQGTGA. CDR3 DNA sequence: TGTGCCAGCAGCTTAGGACTAGCGGGAGTAAATGAGCAGTTCTTC. This gives the protein CASSLGLAGVNEQFF.

J is TRBJ1-2 and V is TRBV4-1; D is perhaps TRBD1 (6 bases). The V end lost 4 bases, the J end lost 0 bases, and 12 bases lay between the germline ends. The germline CDR1 and CDR2 sequences are MGHRA and YSYEKL. The CDR3 has 15 amino acids. The CDR3 DNA reads as TGCGCCAGCAGCCCGGGACAAGCCCCTAACTATGGCTACACCTTC. It translates to CASSPGQAPNYGYTF.

A word on this clone: The same CDR3 is also encoded by other DNA sequences in this sample. The chain is built from TRBV9 and TRBJ1-2; D is perhaps TRBD1 (6 bases). Trimming stripped 0 bases from V and 2 bases from J, with 11 bases between. The CDR3 covers 15 residues. The germline V gene has CDR1 SGDLS and CDR2 YYNGEE. The CDR3 loop is CASSVAGQGNYGYTF. The CDR3 DNA reads TGTGCCAGCAGCGTAGCTGGGCAGGGGAACTATGGCTACACCTTC.

The rearrangement uses TRBV29-1 and TRBJ1-1; the D gene is possibly TRBD1 (6 bases). Germline CDR1 SQVTM, CDR2 ANQGSEA. V lost 3 bases to trimming and J lost 8 bases, with 22 bases between them. The CDR3 consists of 15 residues. CDR3 protein: CSVDLLDGHREEAFF. CDR3 bases: TGCAGCGTTGATCTCCTGGACGGCCACAGGGAAGAAGCTTTCTTT.

This chain uses TRBV7-9 with TRBJ1-5; TRBD1 aligns across 7 bases. Germline V gene lookup returns CDR1 SEHNR and CDR2 FQNEAQ (reference sequence). This CDR3 contains 17 residues. The ends lost 5 bases at V and 0 bases at J; junction bases unmatched: 10. CDR3 in DNA: TGTGCCAGCAGCCGTCGGACAGGCCTTAATAGCAATCAGCCCCAGCATTTT. Its protein product is CASSRRTGLNSNQPQHF.

This sequence joins TRBV6-5 and TRBJ1-3; D is perhaps TRBD1 (6 bases). The V end lost 2 bases, the J end lost 2 bases, and 13 bases lay between the germline ends. This CDR3 is built from 16 residues. Germline V gene data show CDR1 as MNHEY and CDR2 as SVGAGI. This CDR3 reads CASSYVGGATGNTIYF. The CDR3, as DNA: TGTGCCAGCAGTTACGTGGGGGGCGCAACTGGAAACACCATATATTTT.

This clone was detected only once. V usage is TRBV27 and J usage is TRBJ2-7; D possibly matches TRBD1 or TRBD2 (5 bases each). The CDR3 consists of 15 residues. The germline V gene encodes CDR1 MNHEY and CDR2 SMNVEV (reference sequence). Between the trimmed V and J ends, which lost 8 bases and 3 bases, there was a span of 20 bases. This CDR3 is CASVTRSGTIYEQYF. The CDR3 DNA sequence: TGTGCCAGCGTCACCAGGTCCGGGACCATCTACGAGCAGTACTTC.

This clone has ten or more counts. V is TRBV7-2 and J is TRBJ2-7; TRBD2 matches 7 bases. The trim removed 5 bases at V and 2 bases at J, leaving 15 bases unmatched. CDR1 SGHTA and CDR2 FQGNSA come from the germline V gene. The CDR3 contains 17 residues. DNA for the CDR3: TGTGCCAGCAGCCCGCCCCTAGATAGCGGGCGGACCTACGAGCAGTACTTC. Its protein product is CASSPPLDSGRTYEQYF. Drawing the rest from reference TRBV7-2 and TRBJ2-7, the complete variable domain is GAGVSQSPSNKVTEKGKDVELRCDPISGHTALYWYRQSLGQGLEFLIYFQGNSAPDKSGLPSDRFSAERTGGSVSTLTIQRTQQEDSAVYLCASSPPLDSGRTYEQYFGPGTRLTVT.

This clone was seen just once. This chain connects TRBV28 to TRBJ2-7, with 7 positions matching TRBD1. CDR1 is MDHEN, CDR2 SYDVKM, per germline. The V segment lost 5 bases and the J segment 0 bases; nucleotides outside the gene matches: 7. The CDR3 covers 15 residues. CDR3: CASSGLGQPSYEQYF. Here the CDR3 DNA reads TGTGCCAGCAGTGGCCTGGGACAGCCCTCCTACGAGCAGTACTTC.